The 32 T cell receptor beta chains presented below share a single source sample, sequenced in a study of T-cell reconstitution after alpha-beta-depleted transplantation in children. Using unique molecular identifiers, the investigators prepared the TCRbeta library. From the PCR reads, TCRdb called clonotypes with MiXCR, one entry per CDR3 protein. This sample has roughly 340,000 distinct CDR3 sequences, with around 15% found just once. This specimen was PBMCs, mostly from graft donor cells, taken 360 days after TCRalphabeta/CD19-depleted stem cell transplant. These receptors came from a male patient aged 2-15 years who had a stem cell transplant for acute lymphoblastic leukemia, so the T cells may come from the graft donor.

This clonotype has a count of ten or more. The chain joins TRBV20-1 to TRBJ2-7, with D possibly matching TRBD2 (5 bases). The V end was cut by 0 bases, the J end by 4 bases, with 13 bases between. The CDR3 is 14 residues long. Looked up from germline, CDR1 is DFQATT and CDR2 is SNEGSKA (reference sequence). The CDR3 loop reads CSARDRTGLYEQYF. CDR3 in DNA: TGCAGTGCTAGAGACCGCACCGGACTGTACGAGCAGTACTTC.

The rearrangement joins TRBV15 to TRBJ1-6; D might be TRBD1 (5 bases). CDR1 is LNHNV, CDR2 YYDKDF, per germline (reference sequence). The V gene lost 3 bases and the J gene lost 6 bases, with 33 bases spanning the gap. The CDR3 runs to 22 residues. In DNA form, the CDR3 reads TGTGCCACCAGCAGCAATGGGGGAGGAGCTCAACGATACAGCTCCATTAATTCACCCCTCCACTTT. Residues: CATSSNGGGAQRYSSINSPLHF.

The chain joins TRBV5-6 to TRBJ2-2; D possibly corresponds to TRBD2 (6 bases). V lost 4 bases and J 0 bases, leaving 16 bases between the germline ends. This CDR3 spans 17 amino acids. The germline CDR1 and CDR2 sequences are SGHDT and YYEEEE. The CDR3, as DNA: TGTGCCAGCAGCACCGTCGGGGGAGGAACGAACACCGGGGAGCTGTTTTTT. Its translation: CASSTVGGGTNTGELFF. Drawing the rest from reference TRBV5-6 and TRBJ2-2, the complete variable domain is DAGVTQSPTHLIKTRGQQVTLRCSPKSGHDTVSWYQQALGQGPQFIFQYYEEEERQRGNFPDRFSGHQFPNYSSELNVNALLLGDSALYLCASSTVGGGTNTGELFFGEGSRLTVL.

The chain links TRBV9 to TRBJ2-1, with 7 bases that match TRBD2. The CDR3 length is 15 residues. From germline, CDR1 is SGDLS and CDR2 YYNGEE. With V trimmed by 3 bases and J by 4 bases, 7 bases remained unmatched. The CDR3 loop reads CASSGQRGSYNEQFF. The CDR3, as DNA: TGTGCCAGCAGCGGACAGCGGGGTTCTTACAATGAGCAGTTCTTC. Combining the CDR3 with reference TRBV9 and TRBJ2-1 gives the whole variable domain DSGVTQTPKHLITATGQRVTLRCSPRSGDLSVYWYQQSLDQGLQFLIQYYNGEERAKGNILERFSAQQFPDLHSELNLSSLELGDSALYFCASSGQRGSYNEQFFGPGTRLTVL.

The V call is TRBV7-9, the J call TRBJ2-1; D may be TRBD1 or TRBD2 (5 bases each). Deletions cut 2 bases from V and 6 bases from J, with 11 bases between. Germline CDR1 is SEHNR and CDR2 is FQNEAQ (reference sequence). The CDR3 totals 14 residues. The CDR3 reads CASSLTGTFNEQFF. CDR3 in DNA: TGTGCCAGCAGCTTAACCGGGACCTTCAATGAGCAGTTCTTC.

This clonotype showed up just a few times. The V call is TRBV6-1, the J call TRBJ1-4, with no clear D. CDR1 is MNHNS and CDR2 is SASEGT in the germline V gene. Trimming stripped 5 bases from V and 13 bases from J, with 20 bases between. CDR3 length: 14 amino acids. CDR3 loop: CASSPGYPAGRLFF. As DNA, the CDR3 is TGTGCCAGCAGTCCGGGATACCCCGCTGGGAGACTGTTTTTT.

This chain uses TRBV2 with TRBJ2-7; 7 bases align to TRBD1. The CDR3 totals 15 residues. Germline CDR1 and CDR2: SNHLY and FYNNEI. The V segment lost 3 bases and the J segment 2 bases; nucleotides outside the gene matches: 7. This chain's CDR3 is CASSDWGQITYEQYF. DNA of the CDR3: TGTGCCAGCAGTGATTGGGGACAGATTACCTACGAGCAGTACTTC. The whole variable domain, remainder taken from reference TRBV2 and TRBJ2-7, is EPEVTQTPSHQVTQMGQEVILRCVPISNHLYFYWYRQILGQKVEFLVSFYNNEISEKSEIFDDQFSVERPDGSNFTLKIRSTKLEDSAMYFCASSDWGQITYEQYFGPGTRLTVT.

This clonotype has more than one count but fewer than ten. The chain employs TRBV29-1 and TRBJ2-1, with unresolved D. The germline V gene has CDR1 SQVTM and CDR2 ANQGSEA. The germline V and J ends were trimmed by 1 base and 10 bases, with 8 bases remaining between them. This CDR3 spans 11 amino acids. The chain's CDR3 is CSVEGPFEQFF. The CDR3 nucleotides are TGCAGCGTTGAAGGGCCCTTCGAGCAGTTCTTC.

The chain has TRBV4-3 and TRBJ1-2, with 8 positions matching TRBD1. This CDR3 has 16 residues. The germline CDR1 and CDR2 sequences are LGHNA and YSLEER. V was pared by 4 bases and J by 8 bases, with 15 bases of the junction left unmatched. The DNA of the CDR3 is TGCGCCAGCAGCCCGACCCCCCAGGACAGGGTAAAAGGCTACACCTTC. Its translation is CASSPTPQDRVKGYTF.

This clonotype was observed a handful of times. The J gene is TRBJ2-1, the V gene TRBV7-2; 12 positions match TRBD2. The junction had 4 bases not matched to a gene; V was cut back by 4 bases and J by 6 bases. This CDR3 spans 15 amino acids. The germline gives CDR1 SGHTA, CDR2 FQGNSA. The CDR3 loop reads CASSSTSGSGNEQFF. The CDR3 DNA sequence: TGTGCCAGCAGCTCGACTAGCGGGAGCGGCAATGAGCAGTTCTTC.

Here the CDR3 DNA reads TGTGCCAGCAGCTTCCGTACTAGCTACTACGAGCAGTACTTC. Amino acid sequence: CASSFRTSYYEQYF. The chain couples TRBV7-2 to TRBJ2-7; D may be TRBD2 (6 bases). The CDR3 spans 14 residues. CDR1 and CDR2 (germline): SGHTA, FQGNSA. V shed 3 bases and J shed 3 bases, with 12 bases lying between them.

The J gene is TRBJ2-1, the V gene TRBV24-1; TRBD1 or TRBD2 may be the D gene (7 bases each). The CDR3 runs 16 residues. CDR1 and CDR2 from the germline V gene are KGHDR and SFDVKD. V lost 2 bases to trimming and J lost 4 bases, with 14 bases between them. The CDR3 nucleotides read TGTGCCACCAGTGATTCCCAGGGGGGGCCTTACAATGAGCAGTTCTTC. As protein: CATSDSQGGPYNEQFF.

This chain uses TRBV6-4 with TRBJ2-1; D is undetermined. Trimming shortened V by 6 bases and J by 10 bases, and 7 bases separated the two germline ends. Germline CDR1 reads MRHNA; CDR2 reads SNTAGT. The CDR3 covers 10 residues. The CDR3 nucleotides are TGTGCCAGCAGCTTACCAGAGCAGTTCTTC. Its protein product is CASSLPEQFF.

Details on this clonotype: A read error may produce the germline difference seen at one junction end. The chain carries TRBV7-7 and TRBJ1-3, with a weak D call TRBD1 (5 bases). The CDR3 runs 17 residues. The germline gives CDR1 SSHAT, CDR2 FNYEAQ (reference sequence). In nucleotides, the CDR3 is TGTGCTAGCAGTCGTTCCGAGGGGCCCGGATCTGGAAACACCATATATTTT. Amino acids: CASSRSEGPGSGNTIYF.

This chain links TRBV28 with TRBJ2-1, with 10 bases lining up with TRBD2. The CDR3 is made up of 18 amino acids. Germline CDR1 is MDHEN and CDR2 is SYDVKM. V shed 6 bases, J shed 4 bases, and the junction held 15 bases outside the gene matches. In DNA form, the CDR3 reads TGTGCCAGCAGCACGAGCGGGAGGGCCACCATTACTTACAATGAGCAGTTCTTC. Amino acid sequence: CASSTSGRATITYNEQFF.

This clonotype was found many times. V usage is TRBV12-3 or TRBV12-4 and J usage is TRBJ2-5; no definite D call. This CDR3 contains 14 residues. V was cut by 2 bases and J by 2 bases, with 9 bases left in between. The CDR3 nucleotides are TGTGCCAGCAGTTTAATGTCGGAGCAAGAGACCCAGTACTTC. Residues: CASSLMSEQETQYF.

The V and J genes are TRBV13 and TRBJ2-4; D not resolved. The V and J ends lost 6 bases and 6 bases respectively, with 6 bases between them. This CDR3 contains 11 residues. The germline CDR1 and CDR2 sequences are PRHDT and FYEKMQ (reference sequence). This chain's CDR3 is CASSERNIQYF. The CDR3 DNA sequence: TGTGCCAGCAGTGAGCGAAACATTCAGTACTTC. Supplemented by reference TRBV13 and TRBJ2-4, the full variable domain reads AAGVIQSPRHLIKEKRETATLKCYPIPRHDTVYWYQQGPGQDPQFLISFYEKMQSDKGSIPDRFSAQQFSDYHSELNMSSLELGDSALYFCASSERNIQYFGAGTRLSVL.

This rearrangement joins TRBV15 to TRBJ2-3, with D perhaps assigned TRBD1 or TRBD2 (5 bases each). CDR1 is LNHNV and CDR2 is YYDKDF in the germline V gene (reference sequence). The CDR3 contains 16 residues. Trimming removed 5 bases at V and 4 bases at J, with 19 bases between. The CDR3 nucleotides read TGTGCCACCAGCGACACCCGGGACCCCTATGCAGATACGCAGTATTTT. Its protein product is CATSDTRDPYADTQYF.

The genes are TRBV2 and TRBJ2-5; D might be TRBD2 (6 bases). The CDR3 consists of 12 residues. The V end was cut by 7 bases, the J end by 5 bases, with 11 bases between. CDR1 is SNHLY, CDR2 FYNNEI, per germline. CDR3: CASTGGTETQYF. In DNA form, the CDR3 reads TGTGCCAGCACGGGCGGGACGGAGACCCAGTACTTC.

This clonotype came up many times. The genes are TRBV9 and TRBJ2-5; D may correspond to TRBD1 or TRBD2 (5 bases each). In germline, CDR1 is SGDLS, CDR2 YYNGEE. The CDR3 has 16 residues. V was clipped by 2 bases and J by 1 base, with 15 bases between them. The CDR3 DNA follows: TGTGCCAGCAGCGTGGGGGTCGCCATTTTCCAAGAGACCCAGTACTTC. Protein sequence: CASSVGVAIFQETQYF.

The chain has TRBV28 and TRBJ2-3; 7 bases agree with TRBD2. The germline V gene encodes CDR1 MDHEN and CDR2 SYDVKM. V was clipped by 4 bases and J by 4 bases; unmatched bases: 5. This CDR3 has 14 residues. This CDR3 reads CASSSLAFADTQYF. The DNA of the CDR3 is TGTGCCAGCAGTTCACTAGCGTTCGCAGATACGCAGTATTTT. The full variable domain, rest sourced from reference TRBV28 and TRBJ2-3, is DVKVTQSSRYLVKRTGEKVFLECVQDMDHENMFWYRQDPGLGLRLIYFSYDVKMKEKGDIPEGYSVSREKKERFSLILESASTNQTSMYLCASSSLAFADTQYFGPGTRLTVL.

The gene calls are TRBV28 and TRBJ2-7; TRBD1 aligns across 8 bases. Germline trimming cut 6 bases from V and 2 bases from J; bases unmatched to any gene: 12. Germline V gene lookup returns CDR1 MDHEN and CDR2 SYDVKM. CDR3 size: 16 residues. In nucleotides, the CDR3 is TGTGCCAGCAGCCTCGCCGCCGGGACAGGCCCCTACGAGCAGTACTTC. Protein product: CASSLAAGTGPYEQYF. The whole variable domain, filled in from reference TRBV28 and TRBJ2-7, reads DVKVTQSSRYLVKRTGEKVFLECVQDMDHENMFWYRQDPGLGLRLIYFSYDVKMKEKGDIPEGYSVSREKKERFSLILESASTNQTSMYLCASSLAAGTGPYEQYFGPGTRLTVT.

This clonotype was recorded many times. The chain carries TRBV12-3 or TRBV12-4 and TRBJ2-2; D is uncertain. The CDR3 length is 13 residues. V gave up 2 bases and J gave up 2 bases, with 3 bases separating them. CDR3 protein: CASSLFNTGELFF. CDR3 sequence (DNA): TGTGCCAGCAGTTTATTCAACACCGGGGAGCTGTTTTTT.

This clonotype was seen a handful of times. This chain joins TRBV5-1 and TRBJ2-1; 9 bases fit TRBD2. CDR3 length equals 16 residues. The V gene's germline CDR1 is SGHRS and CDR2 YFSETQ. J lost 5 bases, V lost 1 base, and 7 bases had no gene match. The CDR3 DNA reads TGCGCCAGCAGCTTGTCCCCCTTAGCGGGAGACAATGAGCAGTTCTTC. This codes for CASSLSPLAGDNEQFF.

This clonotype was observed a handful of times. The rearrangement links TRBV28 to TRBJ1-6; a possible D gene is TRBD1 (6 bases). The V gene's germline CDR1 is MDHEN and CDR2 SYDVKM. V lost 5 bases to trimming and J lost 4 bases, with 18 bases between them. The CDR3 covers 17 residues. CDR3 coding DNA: TGTGCCAGCAGTCTCGCCGTGGGCAGGGGATATAATTCACCCCTCCACTTT. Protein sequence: CASSLAVGRGYNSPLHF.

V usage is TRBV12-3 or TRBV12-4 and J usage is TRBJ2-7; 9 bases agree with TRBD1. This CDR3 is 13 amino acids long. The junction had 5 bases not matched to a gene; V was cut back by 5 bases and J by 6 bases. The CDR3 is CASSLLDRGEQYF. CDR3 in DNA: TGTGCCAGCAGTCTATTGGACAGGGGCGAGCAGTACTTC.

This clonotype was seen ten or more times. Here the CDR3 DNA reads TGTGCCAGCAGTTTATTGGTTGGGACAGGGACCGACTACGAGCAGTACTTC. Its translation is CASSLLVGTGTDYEQYF. The chain has TRBV28 and TRBJ2-7, with 9 nucleotides matching TRBD1. Trimming took 1 base from V and 3 from J; bases not matched to a gene: 10. There are 17 residues in the CDR3. From germline, CDR1 is MDHEN and CDR2 SYDVKM.

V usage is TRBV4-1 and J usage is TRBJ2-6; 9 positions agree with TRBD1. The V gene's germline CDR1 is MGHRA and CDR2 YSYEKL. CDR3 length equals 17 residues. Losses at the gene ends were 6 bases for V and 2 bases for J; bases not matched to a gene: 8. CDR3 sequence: CASRKQGARTGANVLTF. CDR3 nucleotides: TGCGCCAGCAGGAAACAGGGGGCAAGGACTGGGGCCAACGTCCTGACTTTC.

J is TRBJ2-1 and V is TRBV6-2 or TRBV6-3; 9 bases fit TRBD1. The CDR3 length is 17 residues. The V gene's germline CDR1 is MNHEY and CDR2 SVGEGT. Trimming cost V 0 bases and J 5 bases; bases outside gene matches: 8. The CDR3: CASSYSFWDRVHNEQFF. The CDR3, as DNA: TGTGCCAGCAGTTACTCGTTCTGGGACAGGGTACACAATGAGCAGTTCTTC.

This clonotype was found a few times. CDR3 sequence reads: CSARDVASSYEQYF. CDR3 nucleotides: TGCAGTGCTAGAGATGTAGCTAGCTCCTACGAGCAGTACTTC. The V gene is TRBV20-1, the J gene TRBJ2-7; D not resolved. Trimming pared 0 bases from V and 0 bases from J, leaving 9 bases between. Germline CDR1 reads DFQATT; CDR2 reads SNEGSKA (reference sequence). This CDR3 is built from 14 residues.

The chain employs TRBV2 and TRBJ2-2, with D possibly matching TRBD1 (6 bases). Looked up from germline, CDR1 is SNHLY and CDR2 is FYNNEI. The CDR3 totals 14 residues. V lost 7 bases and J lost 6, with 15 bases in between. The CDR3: CASTKLQGPGELFF. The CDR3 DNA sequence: TGTGCCAGCACCAAACTACAGGGACCCGGGGAGCTGTTTTTT.

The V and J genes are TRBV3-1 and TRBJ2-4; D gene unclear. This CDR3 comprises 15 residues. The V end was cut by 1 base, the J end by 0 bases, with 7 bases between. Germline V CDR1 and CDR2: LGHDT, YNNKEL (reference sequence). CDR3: CASSQGGVAKNIQYF. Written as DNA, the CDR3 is TGTGCCAGCAGCCAAGGTGGGGTAGCCAAAAACATTCAGTACTTC. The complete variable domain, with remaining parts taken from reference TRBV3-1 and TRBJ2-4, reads DTAVSQTPKYLVTQMGNDKSIKCEQNLGHDTMYWYKQDSKKFLKIMFSYNNKELIINETVPNRFSPKSPDKAHLNLHINSLELGDSAVYFCASSQGGVAKNIQYFGAGTRLSVL.